The entry that follows covers one T cell receptor beta chain sequence. The junction departs from germline at one end; a sequencing error may be responsible. Sequencing used immunoSEQ multiplex PCR; TCRdb keeps in-frame clones, though not all of them. The data hold about 92,000 clones, with about nine tenths observed a single time. The sample is drawn from a study of T cell responses to AZD1222 COVID-19 vaccine. This clonotype was sampled from an adult in good health. This specimen was peripheral blood, taken on day 0 of AZD1222 vaccination.

The CDR3: CASSKSSYNSPLHF. In DNA form, the CDR3 reads TGTGCCAGCAGTAAGAGCTCCTATAATTCACCCCTCCACTTT. This chain links TRBV19 with TRBJ1-6; D is unclear. Germline CDR1 reads LNHDA; CDR2 reads SQIVND (reference sequence). The length of the CDR3 is 14 residues.